Listed below are T cell receptor beta chains from one sample, sequenced in a study of T cell responses to AZD1222 COVID-19 vaccine. Assay used: immunoSEQ multiplex PCR; TCRdb lists only in-frame clones, some missing. There are about 100,000 clones in the sample; 70% to 90% occur only once, and approximately 4.8% lies in the top ten. The source was peripheral blood, collected 28 days after the second AZD1222 dose. The receptors originated from an adult who received the AZD1222 COVID-19 vaccine. The CDR3 runs from the conserved cysteine through the conserved F or W. The order of the fields is D gene, clone size, V gene, J gene, CDR3 length, CDR3 protein, CDR3 DNA. A D gene is named only where the DNA matches it firmly. Size is omitted from some rows. Given values are once, few, many or a class for expanded clones.

-	-	TRBV3-1/TRBV3-2	TRBJ1-6	17	CASSQEAESSYNSPLHF	TGTGCCAGCAGCCAAGAGGCGGAGAGCTCCTATAATTCACCCCTCCACTTT
-	-	TRBV28	TRBJ2-7	16	CASSPPGTLSSYEQYF	TGTGCCAGCAGCCCGCCCGGGACCTTGAGCTCCTACGAGCAGTACTTC
-	-	TRBV10-3	TRBJ1-1	12	CAISAMNTEAFF	TGTGCCATCAGTGCTATGAACACTGAAGCTTTCTTT
-	-	TRBV28	TRBJ1-5	12	CASSLVHQPQHF	TGTGCCAGCAGTTTAGTACATCAGCCCCAGCATTTT
-	-	TRBV18	TRBJ1-5	12	CASSASNQPQHF	TGTGCCAGCTCAGCCAGCAATCAGCCCCAGCATTTT
-	-	TRBV29-1	TRBJ2-2	10	CSIRSGELFF	TGCAGCATACGGTCCGGGGAGCTGTTTTTT
-	-	TRBV6-5	TRBJ2-7	14	CASRRDPGLYEQYF	TGTGCCAGCAGACGAGACCCAGGGTTGTACGAGCAGTACTTC
-	-	TRBV5-1	TRBJ1-4	13	CASSLGQDEKLFF	TGCGCCAGCAGCTTGGGTCAGGATGAAAAACTGTTTTTT
TRBD1	once	TRBV29-1	TRBJ2-1	12	CSVAGTGGVEFF	TGCAGCGTTGCCGGGACAGGGGGCGTGGAGTTCTTC
-	-	TRBV7-9	TRBJ1-2	16	CASSLDGRAELVGYTF	TGTGCCAGCAGCCTAGACGGACGGGCCGAACTTGTTGGCTACACCTTC
-	once	TRBV11-3	TRBJ2-1	12	CASSQTGFEQFF	TGTGCCAGCAGCCAAACAGGGTTTGAGCAGTTCTTC
-	-	TRBV5-5	TRBJ1-3	15	CASSWGQGSGNTIYF	TGTGCCAGCAGCTGGGGCCAGGGCTCTGGAAACACCATATATTTT
-	-	TRBV6-5	TRBJ2-7	13	CASSPYGPYEQYF	TGTGCCAGCAGTCCCTACGGCCCCTACGAGCAGTACTTC
-	-	TRBV3-1/TRBV3-2	TRBJ1-1	14	CASSQDTLNTEAFF	TGTGCCAGCAGCCAAGACACCTTGAACACTGAAGCTTTCTTT
TRBD1	-	TRBV19	TRBJ1-5	16	CASSIEQTGRNQPQHF	TGTGCCAGTAGTATAGAACAGACAGGGAGGAATCAGCCCCAGCATTTT
-	-	TRBV6-2/TRBV6-3	TRBJ1-6	14	CASSYFGSNSPLHF	TGTGCCAGCAGCTACTTCGGGAGTAATTCACCCCTCCACTTT
TRBD1	-	TRBV30	TRBJ1-6	15	CAWEQGGIYNSPLHF	TGTGCCTGGGAACAGGGGGGCATTTATAATTCACCCCTCCACTTT
TRBD2	once	TRBV7-3	TRBJ2-5	14	CASSLTGGQETQYF	TGTGCCAGCAGCTTAACGGGAGGGCAAGAGACCCAGTACTTC
-	-	TRBV7-8	TRBJ2-2	13	CASSLVSTGELFF	TGTGCCAGCAGCTTAGTTTCCACCGGGGAGCTGTTTTTT
TRBD1	-	TRBV2	TRBJ1-1	14	CASSDRTGRLEAFF	TGTGCCAGCAGTGACCGGACAGGCAGGTTAGAAGCTTTCTTT
TRBD1	-	TRBV27	TRBJ1-1	17	CASSLPGVRGLGTEAFF	TGTGCCAGCAGTTTACCCGGTGTCAGGGGGCTGGGTACTGAAGCTTTCTTT
-	-	TRBV11-2	TRBJ1-1	12	CASSLGWGEAFF	TGTGCCAGCAGCTTGGGTTGGGGTGAAGCTTTCTTT
-	-	TRBV6-5	TRBJ2-1	16	CASSYSSALLYNEQFF	TGTGCCAGCAGTTACTCATCGGCGCTGCTTTACAATGAGCAGTTCTTC
TRBD1	-	TRBV24-1	TRBJ1-5	15	CATSGTGGGNQPQHF	TGTGCCACCAGCGGGACAGGGGGCGGCAATCAGCCCCAGCATTTT
-	-	TRBV2	TRBJ1-5	13	CAGREQFNQPQHF	TGTGCCGGACGTGAGCAGTTCAATCAGCCCCAGCATTTT
-	-	TRBV29-1	TRBJ2-7	15	CSVIPGRISSYEQYF	TGCAGCGTGATTCCAGGCAGGATTAGCTCCTACGAGCAGTACTTC